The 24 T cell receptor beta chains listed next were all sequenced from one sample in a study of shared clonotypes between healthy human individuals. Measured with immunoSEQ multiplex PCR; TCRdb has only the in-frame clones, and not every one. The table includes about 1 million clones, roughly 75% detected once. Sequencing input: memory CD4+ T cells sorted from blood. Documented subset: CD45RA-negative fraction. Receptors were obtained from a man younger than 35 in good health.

This CDR3 reads CASSRGTGNQPQHF. CDR3 coding DNA: TGTGCCAGCAGTAGAGGGACGGGCAATCAGCCCCAGCATTTT. The V call is TRBV7-9, the J call TRBJ1-5, with D possibly matching TRBD1 (5 bases). The V and J ends lost 6 bases and 2 bases respectively, with 11 bases between them. The CDR3 consists of 14 residues. Germline CDR1 reads SEHNR; CDR2 reads FQNEAQ (reference sequence).

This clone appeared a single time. The CDR3 here is CASLDVVGASGNTIYF. The CDR3 DNA sequence: TGTGCCAGCCTAGATGTGGTTGGAGCCTCTGGAAACACCATATATTTT. The chain carries TRBV28 and TRBJ1-3, with D unresolved. The CDR3 is 16 residues long. V was trimmed by 8 bases and J by 0 bases, leaving 17 bases between them. Germline CDR1 MDHEN, CDR2 SYDVKM. The whole variable domain, remainder taken from reference TRBV28 and TRBJ1-3, is DVKVTQSSRYLVKRTGEKVFLECVQDMDHENMFWYRQDPGLGLRLIYFSYDVKMKEKGDIPEGYSVSREKKERFSLILESASTNQTSMYLCASLDVVGASGNTIYFGEGSWLTVV.

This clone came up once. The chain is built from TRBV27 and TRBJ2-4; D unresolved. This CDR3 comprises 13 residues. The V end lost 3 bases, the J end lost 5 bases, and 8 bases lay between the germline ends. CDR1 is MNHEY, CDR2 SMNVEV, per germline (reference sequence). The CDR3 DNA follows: TGTGCCAGCAGTTTGGGAATGGAAAACATTCAGTACTTC. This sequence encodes CASSLGMENIQYF.

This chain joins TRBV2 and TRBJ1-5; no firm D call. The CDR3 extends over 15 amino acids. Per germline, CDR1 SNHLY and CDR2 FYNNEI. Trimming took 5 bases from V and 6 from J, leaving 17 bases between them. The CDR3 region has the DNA TGTGCCAGCAGTTCGCGGCTCCTAGGCAGTCAGCCCCAGCATTTT. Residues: CASSSRLLGSQPQHF.

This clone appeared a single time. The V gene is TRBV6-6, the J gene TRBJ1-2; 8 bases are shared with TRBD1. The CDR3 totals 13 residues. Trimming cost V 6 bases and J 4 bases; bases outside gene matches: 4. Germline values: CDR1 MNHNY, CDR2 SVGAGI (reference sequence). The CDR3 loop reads CASSDGQGYGYTF. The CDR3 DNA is TGTGCCAGCAGCGACGGACAGGGCTATGGCTACACCTTC.

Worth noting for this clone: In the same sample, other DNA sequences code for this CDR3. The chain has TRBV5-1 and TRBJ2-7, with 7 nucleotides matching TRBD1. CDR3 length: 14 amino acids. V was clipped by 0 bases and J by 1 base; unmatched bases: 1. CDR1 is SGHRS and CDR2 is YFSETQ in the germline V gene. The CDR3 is CASSLVGQSYEQYF. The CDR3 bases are TGCGCCAGCAGCTTGGTGGGACAGTCCTACGAGCAGTACTTC.

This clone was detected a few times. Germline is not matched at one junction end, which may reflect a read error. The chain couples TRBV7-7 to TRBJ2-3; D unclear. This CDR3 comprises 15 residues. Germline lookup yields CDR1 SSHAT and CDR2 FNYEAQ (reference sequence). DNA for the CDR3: TGTGCTAGCAGCCCGGCAGGCTATAGCACAGATACGCAGTATTTT. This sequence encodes CASSPAGYSTDTQYF.

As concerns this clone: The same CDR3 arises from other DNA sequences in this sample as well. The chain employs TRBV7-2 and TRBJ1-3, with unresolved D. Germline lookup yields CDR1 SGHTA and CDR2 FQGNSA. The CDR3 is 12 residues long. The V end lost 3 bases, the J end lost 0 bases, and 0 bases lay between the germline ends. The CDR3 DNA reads TGTGCCAGCAGCTTCTCTGGAAACACCATATATTTT. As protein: CASSFSGNTIYF.

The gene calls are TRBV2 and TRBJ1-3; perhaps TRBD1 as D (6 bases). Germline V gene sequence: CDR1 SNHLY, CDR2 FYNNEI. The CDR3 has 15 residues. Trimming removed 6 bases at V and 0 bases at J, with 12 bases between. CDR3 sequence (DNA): TGTGCCAGCAGCACCGACAGGAACTCTGGAAACACCATATATTTT. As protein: CASSTDRNSGNTIYF.

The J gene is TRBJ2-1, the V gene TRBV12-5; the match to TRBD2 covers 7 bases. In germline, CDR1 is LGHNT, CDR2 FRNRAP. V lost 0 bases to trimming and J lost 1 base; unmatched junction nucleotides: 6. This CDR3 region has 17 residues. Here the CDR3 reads CASGLVLTGRSYNEQFF. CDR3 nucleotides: TGTGCTAGTGGTTTGGTACTTACCGGGAGGTCCTACAATGAGCAGTTCTTC.

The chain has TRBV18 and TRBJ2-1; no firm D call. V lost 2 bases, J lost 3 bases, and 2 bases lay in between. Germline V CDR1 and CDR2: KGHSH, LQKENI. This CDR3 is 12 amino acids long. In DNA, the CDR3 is TGTGCCAGCTCACCAGACTACAATGAGCAGTTCTTC. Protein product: CASSPDYNEQFF.

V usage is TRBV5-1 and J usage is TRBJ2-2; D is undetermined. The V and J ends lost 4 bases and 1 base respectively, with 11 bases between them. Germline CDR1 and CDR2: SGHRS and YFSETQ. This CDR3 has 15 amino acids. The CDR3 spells CASSLRTKNTGELFF. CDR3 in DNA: TGCGCCAGCAGCCTCAGGACCAAGAACACCGGGGAGCTGTTTTTT.

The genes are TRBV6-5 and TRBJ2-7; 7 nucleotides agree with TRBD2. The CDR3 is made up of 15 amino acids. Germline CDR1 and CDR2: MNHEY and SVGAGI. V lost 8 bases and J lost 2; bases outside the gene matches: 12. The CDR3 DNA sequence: TGTGCCAGCCCAGCCGGGACGGGAGGTCCCTACGAGCAGTACTTC. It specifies CASPAGTGGPYEQYF.

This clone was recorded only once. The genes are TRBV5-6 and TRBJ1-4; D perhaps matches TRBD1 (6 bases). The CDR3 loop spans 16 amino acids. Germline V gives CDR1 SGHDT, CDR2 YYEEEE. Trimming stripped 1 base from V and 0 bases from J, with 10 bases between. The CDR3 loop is CASSLQGGATNEKLFF. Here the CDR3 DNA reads TGTGCCAGCAGCTTGCAAGGGGGAGCAACTAATGAAAAACTGTTTTTT.

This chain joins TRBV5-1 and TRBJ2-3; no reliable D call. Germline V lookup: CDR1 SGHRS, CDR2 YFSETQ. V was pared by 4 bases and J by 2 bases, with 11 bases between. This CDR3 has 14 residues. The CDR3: CASSPGEITDTQYF. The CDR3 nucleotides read TGCGCCAGCAGCCCCGGAGAGATCACAGATACGCAGTATTTT.

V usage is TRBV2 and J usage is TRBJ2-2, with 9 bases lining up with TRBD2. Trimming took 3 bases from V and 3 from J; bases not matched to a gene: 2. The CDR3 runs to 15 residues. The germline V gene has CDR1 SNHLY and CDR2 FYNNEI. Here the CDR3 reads CASSETSGDTGELFF. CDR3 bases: TGTGCCAGCAGTGAGACTAGCGGAGACACCGGGGAGCTGTTTTTT. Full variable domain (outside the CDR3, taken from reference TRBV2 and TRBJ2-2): EPEVTQTPSHQVTQMGQEVILRCVPISNHLYFYWYRQILGQKVEFLVSFYNNEISEKSEIFDDQFSVERPDGSNFTLKIRSTKLEDSAMYFCASSETSGDTGELFFGEGSRLTVL.

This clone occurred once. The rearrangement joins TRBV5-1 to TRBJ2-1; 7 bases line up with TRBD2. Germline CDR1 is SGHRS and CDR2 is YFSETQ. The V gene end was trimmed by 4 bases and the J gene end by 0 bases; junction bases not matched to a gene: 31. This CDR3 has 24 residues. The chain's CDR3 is CASSLPLAGPGTTNGSSSYNEQFF. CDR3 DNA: TGCGCCAGCAGCCTCCCCCTGGCGGGTCCCGGGACTACAAATGGGAGCAGCTCCTACAATGAGCAGTTCTTC.

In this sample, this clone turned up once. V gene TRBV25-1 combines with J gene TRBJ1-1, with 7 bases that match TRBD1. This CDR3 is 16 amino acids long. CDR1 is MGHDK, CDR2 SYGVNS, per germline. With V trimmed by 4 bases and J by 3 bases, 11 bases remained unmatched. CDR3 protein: CASSVTGIGWDTEAFF. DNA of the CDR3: TGTGCCAGCAGTGTGACAGGGATCGGGTGGGACACTGAAGCTTTCTTT.

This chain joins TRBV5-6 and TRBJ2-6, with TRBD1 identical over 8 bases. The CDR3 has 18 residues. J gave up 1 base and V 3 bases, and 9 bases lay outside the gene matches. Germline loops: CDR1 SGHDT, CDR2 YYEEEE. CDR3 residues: CASSSIRGRGSGANVLTF. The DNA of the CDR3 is TGTGCCAGCAGCTCGATCAGGGGGCGGGGATCTGGGGCCAACGTCCTGACTTTC.

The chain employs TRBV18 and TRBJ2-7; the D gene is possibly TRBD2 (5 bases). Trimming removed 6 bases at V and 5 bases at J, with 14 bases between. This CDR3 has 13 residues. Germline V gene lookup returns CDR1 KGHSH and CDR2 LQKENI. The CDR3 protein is CASSGGSWNEQYF. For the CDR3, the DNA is TGTGCCAGCTCCGGAGGTAGTTGGAACGAGCAGTACTTC.

The CDR3 DNA reads TGTGCCAGCTCACCACCGGTGGTAGCGGGCCACCAAGAGACCCAGTACTTC. Its translation is CASSPPVVAGHQETQYF. The chain combines TRBV18 with TRBJ2-5, with TRBD2 identical over 7 bases. The CDR3 is made up of 17 amino acids. The germline CDR1 and CDR2 sequences are KGHSH and LQKENI. V dropped 0 bases and J dropped 0; count of bases not matched to a gene: 7.

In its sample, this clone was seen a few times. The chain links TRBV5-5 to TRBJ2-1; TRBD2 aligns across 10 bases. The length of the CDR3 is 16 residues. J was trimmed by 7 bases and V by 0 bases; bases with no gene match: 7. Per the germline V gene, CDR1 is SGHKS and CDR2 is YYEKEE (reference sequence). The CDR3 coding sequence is TGTGCCAGCAGCTTGGCTTCCGGACTAGCGGTAAATGAGCAGTTCTTC. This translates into CASSLASGLAVNEQFF.

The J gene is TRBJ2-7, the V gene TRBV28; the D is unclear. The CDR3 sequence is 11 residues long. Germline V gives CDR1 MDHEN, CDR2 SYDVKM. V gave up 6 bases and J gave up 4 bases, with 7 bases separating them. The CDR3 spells CASSNQYEQYF. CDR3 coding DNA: TGTGCCAGCAGCAACCAGTACGAGCAGTACTTC.

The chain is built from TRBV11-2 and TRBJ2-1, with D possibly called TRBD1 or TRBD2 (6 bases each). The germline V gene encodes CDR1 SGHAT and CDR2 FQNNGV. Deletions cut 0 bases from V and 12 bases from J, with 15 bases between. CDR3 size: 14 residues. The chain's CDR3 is CASSLDAVGGVQFF. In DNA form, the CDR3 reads TGTGCCAGCAGCTTAGATGCAGTCGGGGGCGTGCAGTTCTTC.